These T cell receptor beta chains were read from a single sample in a study of CD8 T cells in Susac syndrome. TCRdb re-called the immunoSEQ multiplex PCR reads through MiXCR, storing one row per CDR3 protein. This table holds approximately 130,000 distinct CDR3 sequences, about 95% found once. The sequenced sample was CD4+ T cells from PBMCs. The receptors come from a human donor in good health. Each CDR3 is given without its conserved first and last residue. Fields, in order: V gene, CDR3 protein.

>TRBV4-1
ASSQDSQGVSSPLH
>TRBV18
ASSTRQGLTTGELF
>TRBV6-2/TRBV6-3
ASRLTSGNEQF
>TRBV3-1
ASSQDTSGYEQY
>TRBV28
ASSPAFNQPQH
>TRBV19
ASSPDSYGNNEQF
>TRBV27
ASRPNRGTNYGYT
>TRBV10-3
AISELAGVNEQF
>TRBV5-1
ASSLTPETGELF
>TRBV7-9
ASSPYPRGVLGAF
>TRBV15
ATSPSRTFLAKNIQY
>TRBV5-6
ASSFLYEQF
>TRBV7-3
ASSIGAPQVDEQF
>TRBV7-6
ASSLDRLGIGETQY
>TRBV19
ASSIRASGDQETQY
>TRBV18
ASSQQGWMAGNTIY
>TRBV6-2/TRBV6-3
ASSFDTSRSKNIQY
>TRBV14
ASSQDLLDTQY
>TRBV9
ASSVAVNTEAF
>TRBV25-1
ASSEHRDQETQY
>TRBV29-1
SVEGASDTDTQY
>TRBV2
ASSEVSTGGTEAF
>TRBV6-1
ASSEGSGVYEQY
>TRBV5-1
ASSLSQENGDQY
>TRBV9
ASSVDFGTGLALYEQY
>TRBV30
AWAASQGQPQH
>TRBV4-2
ASSQDSPRIPTSQQH
>TRBV7-2
ASSLVPGPGNEQF
>TRBV7-8
ASSPHAHTPNTEAF
>TRBV29-1
SIRLAGVNEQF
>TRBV5-1
ASSLEVVKGRAKNIQY
>TRBV9
ASSAGLAGDWSGNEQF
>TRBV3-1
ASSQHGQGWTEAF